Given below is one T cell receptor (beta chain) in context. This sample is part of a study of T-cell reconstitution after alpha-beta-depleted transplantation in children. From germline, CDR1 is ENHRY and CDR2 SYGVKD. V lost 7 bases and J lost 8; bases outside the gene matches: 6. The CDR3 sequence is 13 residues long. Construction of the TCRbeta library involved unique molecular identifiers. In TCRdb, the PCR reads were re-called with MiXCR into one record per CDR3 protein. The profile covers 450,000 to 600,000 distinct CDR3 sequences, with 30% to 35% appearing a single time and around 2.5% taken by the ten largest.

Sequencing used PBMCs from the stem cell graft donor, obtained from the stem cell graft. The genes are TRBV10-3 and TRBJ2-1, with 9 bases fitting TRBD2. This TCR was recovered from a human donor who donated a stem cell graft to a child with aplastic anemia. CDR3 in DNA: TGTGCCATCACCGGGACTAGCAGAGATGAGCAGTTCTTC. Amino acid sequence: CAITGTSRDEQFF.